The 17 T cell receptor beta chains below were found in one sample sequenced in a study of T-cell memory formation after mild COVID-19. TCRdb processed the 5' RACE reads anew with MiXCR; each CDR3 protein has one entry. The sample contains over 120,000 distinct CDR3 sequences, roughly 19% of which appear only once. Sequencing was carried out using PBMCs or a T cell subset sorted from them (not recorded which). These receptor sequences come from an adult woman who had mild COVID-19 (a few samples of this study predate the infection). Cell type and time point are not known.

The CDR3 loop is CASSRGGPTGELFF. The CDR3 DNA is TGTGCCAGCAGTCGAGGGGGGCCCACCGGGGAGCTGTTTTTT. J is TRBJ2-2 and V is TRBV5-6; D could derive from TRBD1 or TRBD2 (6 bases each). V dropped 5 bases and J dropped 4 bases, with 12 bases sitting between them. Germline CDR1 and CDR2: SGHDT and YYEEEE. This CDR3 has 14 residues. The whole variable domain, remainder taken from reference TRBV5-6 and TRBJ2-2, is DAGVTQSPTHLIKTRGQQVTLRCSPKSGHDTVSWYQQALGQGPQFIFQYYEEEERQRGNFPDRFSGHQFPNYSSELNVNALLLGDSALYLCASSRGGPTGELFFGEGSRLTVL.

This chain connects TRBV7-6 to TRBJ2-2; D remains ambiguous. The V gene's germline CDR1 is SGHVS and CDR2 FNYEAQ. This CDR3 comprises 12 residues. Deletions cut 5 bases from V and 6 bases from J, with 7 bases between. CDR3 loop: CASSNGSGELFF. CDR3 sequence (DNA): TGTGCCAGCAGCAATGGGTCCGGGGAGCTGTTTTTT.

This sequence joins TRBV9 and TRBJ1-1; D is undetermined. The CDR3 totals 16 residues. Per germline, CDR1 SGDLS and CDR2 YYNGEE. Deletions cut 0 bases from V and 3 bases from J, with 15 bases between. The CDR3 is CASSVGLSPGDTEAFF. The CDR3 nucleotides are TGTGCCAGCAGCGTAGGGTTATCTCCCGGGGACACTGAAGCTTTCTTT.

The chain has TRBV7-2 and TRBJ1-4, with D possibly matching TRBD1 (5 bases). This CDR3 region has 16 residues. Germline assignment: CDR1 SGHTA and CDR2 FQGNSA. V lost 5 bases to trimming and J lost 0 bases, with 13 bases between them. CDR3 bases: TGTGCCAGCAGCCCCCGAAGGGGTGCAACTAATGAAAAACTGTTTTTT. Residues: CASSPRRGATNEKLFF.

This clonotype was found a few times. The chain couples TRBV20-1 to TRBJ2-1; 7 positions match TRBD1. The CDR3 runs 13 residues. Germline V gives CDR1 DFQATT, CDR2 SNEGSKA (reference sequence). V lost 5 bases and J lost 4; bases outside the gene matches: 5. This CDR3 is CSAQGQRYNEQFF. DNA of the CDR3: TGCAGTGCTCAGGGACAGAGGTACAATGAGCAGTTCTTC.

The chain recombines TRBV29-1 with TRBJ2-1; 13 bases match TRBD2. The germline gives CDR1 SQVTM, CDR2 ANQGSEA. The V gene end was trimmed by 5 bases and the J gene end by 0 bases; junction bases not matched to a gene: 7. The CDR3 is made up of 17 amino acids. The CDR3 here is CSVKLAGGLSSYNEQFF. The CDR3, as DNA: TGCAGCGTTAAACTAGCGGGAGGGTTAAGCTCCTACAATGAGCAGTTCTTC.

The table lists this clonotype with a few counts. The chain couples TRBV7-8 to TRBJ1-2; TRBD1 matches 11 bases. The CDR3 loop spans 15 amino acids. After removal of 5 bases from V and 4 bases from J, the junction contained 6 bases not matched to a gene. The germline V gene encodes CDR1 SGHVS and CDR2 FQNEAQ. The CDR3 coding sequence is TGTGCCAGCAGCCGTCCCGGGACAGGGGGCTATGGCTACACCTTC. Translated: CASSRPGTGGYGYTF. The full variable domain, completed using reference TRBV7-8 and TRBJ1-2, is GAGVSQSPRYKVAKRGQDVALRCDPISGHVSLFWYQQALGQGPEFLTYFQNEAQLDKSGLPSDRFFAERPEGSVSTLKIQRTQQEDSAVYLCASSRPGTGGYGYTFGSGTRLTVV.

This clonotype was seen only a few times. V gene TRBV20-1 combines with J gene TRBJ2-2; 7 nucleotides line up with TRBD2. CDR3 length: 14 residues. V lost 1 base, J lost 6 bases, and 5 bases stayed unmatched. The germline gives CDR1 DFQATT, CDR2 SNEGSKA (reference sequence). The CDR3 here is CSARVYRGAGELFF. DNA for the CDR3: TGCAGTGCTAGAGTTTACCGGGGGGCCGGGGAGCTGTTTTTT.

The table lists this clonotype with a few counts. The J gene is TRBJ2-5, the V gene TRBV29-1; TRBD2 aligns across 11 bases. Trimming at V came to 1 base and at J to 5 bases, leaving 9 bases not matched to a gene. The CDR3 has 16 amino acids. Germline CDR1 SQVTM, CDR2 ANQGSEA. The CDR3, as DNA: TGCAGCGTTGAAGGCCCTCTAGCGGGAGGATGGGAGACCCAGTACTTC. As protein: CSVEGPLAGGWETQYF.

J is TRBJ1-2 and V is TRBV5-4, with D hard to call. Trimming removed 0 bases from V and 4 bases from J, with 10 bases in between. The CDR3 has 14 amino acids. Germline loops: CDR1 SGHNT, CDR2 YYREEE (reference sequence). DNA of the CDR3: TGTGCCAGCAGCTTGGCCCTATCTGGCTATGGCTACACCTTC. Protein sequence: CASSLALSGYGYTF.

This clonotype occurred a few times. The rearrangement uses TRBV4-1 and TRBJ2-7; TRBD2 matches 7 bases. The CDR3 has 15 amino acids. The germline CDR1 and CDR2 sequences are MGHRA and YSYEKL. V lost 4 bases, J lost 6 bases, and 12 bases stayed unmatched. The CDR3 DNA is TGCGCCAGCAGCCCCGGGAGGAGTGACCGGGGCGAGCAGTACTTC. It encodes CASSPGRSDRGEQYF.

The chain is built from TRBV27 and TRBJ2-7; D might be TRBD1 or TRBD2, each matching 5 bases. The ends were cut back, 3 bases at V and 5 bases at J, with 14 bases in the middle. Germline lookup yields CDR1 MNHEY and CDR2 SMNVEV (reference sequence). The CDR3 is 14 amino acids. The CDR3 DNA follows: TGTGCCAGCAGTTTCTGGTCAGGGCGGGACGAGCAGTACTTC. This sequence encodes CASSFWSGRDEQYF.

The genes are TRBV25-1 and TRBJ2-7; D is perhaps TRBD1 or TRBD2 (6 bases each). Germline CDR1 MGHDK, CDR2 SYGVNS. Trimming took off 8 bases at V and 4 bases at J, with 15 bases between the two ends. The CDR3 has 13 amino acids. The CDR3: CASGVGGVYEQYF. The CDR3 DNA reads as TGTGCCAGCGGGGTGGGGGGCGTTTACGAGCAGTACTTC.

This clonotype has just a few counts. This sequence joins TRBV15 and TRBJ2-7, with 9 nucleotides matching TRBD2. CDR3 size: 15 residues. The V gene's germline CDR1 is LNHNV and CDR2 YYDKDF (reference sequence). J gave up 7 bases and V 0 bases, and 7 bases lay outside the gene matches. The CDR3: CATSRELAGVGEQYF. CDR3 in DNA: TGTGCCACCAGCAGAGAGTTAGCGGGAGTAGGAGAGCAGTACTTC.

This clonotype has a count of ten or more. The chain combines TRBV12-3 or TRBV12-4 with TRBJ1-3; possibly TRBD1 for D (6 bases). Trimming pared 6 bases from V and 2 bases from J, leaving 14 bases between. The CDR3 totals 15 residues. In nucleotides, the CDR3 is TGTGCCAGCAGACTCCGAGGGGGGACTGGAAACACCATATATTTT. Its protein product is CASRLRGGTGNTIYF.

This clonotype was seen repeatedly, ten times or more. This chain links TRBV4-1 with TRBJ2-7, with 11 bases identical to TRBD1. The CDR3 consists of 17 residues. The V and J ends lost 3 bases and 3 bases, in that order; junction bases with no gene match: 10. The germline V gene has CDR1 MGHRA and CDR2 YSYEKL. CDR3 sequence reads: CASSQPGGTGGFYEQYF. CDR3 DNA: TGCGCCAGCAGCCAGCCGGGGGGGACAGGGGGTTTCTACGAGCAGTACTTC.

This clonotype showed up just a few times. The DNA of the CDR3 is TGTGCCAGCTCACCCATTCCCTCTAGCGGGGGGAGCACAGATACGCAGTATTTT. Residues: CASSPIPSSGGSTDTQYF. The chain employs TRBV18 and TRBJ2-3, with 11 bases lining up with TRBD2. The germline V gene encodes CDR1 KGHSH and CDR2 LQKENI. CDR3 length equals 18 residues. V dropped 3 bases and J dropped 0; count of bases not matched to a gene: 8.